The present entry profiles one T cell receptor (beta chain) with its context. Its matching antigen is unknown. Method: immunoSEQ multiplex PCR; TCRdb's copy keeps in-frame clones and lacks some. The sample contains approximately 210,000 clones, approximately 72% of which appear only once. The source of the sample is a study of cytotoxic CD8 clonotypes in ibrutinib-treated CLL. Overall study results and limits: Collection times varied between progressing and sustained-remission patients.

With 4 bases removed from V and 2 bases from J, the gap between germline ends came to 12 bases. The CDR3 length is 15 residues. Germline lookup yields CDR1 SNHLY and CDR2 FYNNEI. The TCR originated in a human donor with chronic lymphocytic leukemia. The specimen was PBMCs, collected after 24 months of ibrutinib treatment. This chain links TRBV2 with TRBJ2-1; D not certain. CDR3 in amino acids: CASSVSTAAYNEQFF. In DNA form, the CDR3 reads TGTGCCAGCAGTGTTTCCACGGCGGCCTACAATGAGCAGTTCTTC. The entire variable domain, with the rest obtained from reference TRBV2 and TRBJ2-1, is as follows: EPEVTQTPSHQVTQMGQEVILRCVPISNHLYFYWYRQILGQKVEFLVSFYNNEISEKSEIFDDQFSVERPDGSNFTLKIRSTKLEDSAMYFCASSVSTAAYNEQFFGPGTRLTVL.